There are many counts of the clone carrying this T cell receptor (beta chain). The antigen is undetermined. Germline CDR1 is MDHEN and CDR2 is SYDVKM. The CDR3 totals 14 residues. Unmatched junction bases numbered 8, after V lost 6 bases and J lost 3 bases. The data belong to a study of regulatory T cells in long-lasting Graves disease. In the study overall: Graves' patients with a new diagnosis had received antithyroid drugs under 3 months. Points from the study as a whole: Segments TRBV28, TRBJ1-2 and TRBJ2-5 showed preferential usage in persistent disease.

TCR beta libraries were built with iRepertoire HTBI primers and Arm-PCR of CDR3 regions. TCRdb re-analysed the multiplex PCR reads in MiXCR, keeping a single row per CDR3 protein. The table records 350,000 to 500,000 distinct CDR3 sequences, 14% of them present only once. The time point was: newly diagnosed GD, antithyroid drugs for less than 3 months. PBMC-derived RNA was used for the TCR library. The sample also formed part of further work on T cells in Graves' hyperthyroidism and ophthalmopathy. That source adds: Patients between 18 and 65 years old had hyperthyroidism, newly diagnosed and lasting under 2 months. Blood also showed most of the thyroid clonotypes that were expanded above 0.001.

The clonotype originates from a woman between 50 and 59 years old with Graves disease. This specimen consisted of peripheral blood mononuclear cells (PBMCs), obtained at new diagnosis, from a patient treated with antithyroid drugs. V gene TRBV28 combines with J gene TRBJ2-7; 7 bases align to TRBD1. The CDR3 region has the DNA TGTGCCAGCAGCCCATCGACAGGGATCTACGAGCAGTACTTC. It yields the protein CASSPSTGIYEQYF.